This T cell receptor beta chain came from a study of OX40 agonist ivuxolimab in advanced cancers. Background for the entire study: Ivuxolimab was a fully human IgG2 agonistic monoclonal antibody targeting the costimulatory receptor OX40 (CD134). The paper describes the monotherapy dose-escalation part (N of about 50 patients) of the phase I trial of ivuxolimab. Of the roughly 50 dose-escalation patients, hepatocellular carcinoma was present in about 19, melanoma in roughly 15, renal cell carcinoma in 9 and head and neck cancer in 9. Patients were allowed to have had prior anti-PD-1, anti-PD-L1 or anti-CTLA-4 therapy, and 40% of the dose-escalation patients had been treated with checkpoint inhibitors. Intravenous ivuxolimab was administered to patients every 2 weeks at six dose levels: 0.01, 0.1, 0.3, 1.5, 3 and 10 mg/kg. The purpose of peripheral TCRbeta sequencing was to test whether ivuxolimab changed TCR sequence diversity and led to clonal T-cell expansion. In the dose-escalation cohort, approximately 82% of patients were male, and the mean age was 60 years with a range of roughly 20 to 80. Partial responses were achieved by three dose-escalation patients, of whom one had hepatocellular carcinoma and two had cutaneous melanoma. What the study reported, not specific to this receptor: The antigen specificity of the clonally expanded peripheral T cells was not determined. At doses from 0.1 to 3.0 mg/kg, clonal expansion was seen in both CD4+ and CD8+ blood T cells between baseline and week 6. Low levels of normalized T-cell clonal expansion were also seen in some patients who did not respond. On average, CD8+ T cells showed more expanded clones than CD4+ T cells after ivuxolimab. Partial responders in the 0.1-3.0 mg/kg groups had among the lowest normalized peripheral clonal expansion, especially among CD8+ T cells.

Patients with a history of autoimmune disease or receiving systemic immunosuppression were excluded from the trial. Peripheral blood for TCR sequencing was collected from all dose cohorts at baseline, on cycle 4 day 1, and on cycle 7 day 1. The samples were taken from a phase I, first-in-human, multicenter, open-label dose-escalation trial of ivuxolimab. Adults with locally advanced or metastatic head and neck squamous cell, hepatocellular, melanoma or renal cell carcinoma were enrolled in the trial. CD4+ and CD8+ T cells were sorted separately from peripheral blood before TCR sequencing. Genomic DNA was isolated from the sorted cells so that the TCRbeta CDR3 region could be sequenced. The immunoSEQ Assay was used to sequence the TCRbeta CDR3 regions. The immuneACCESS repertoire file appears here via TCRdb, limited to in-frame rearrangements. These files lack a portion of the clones; in checked studies, under half of the deficit traces to unresolved V genes, and the cause of the others is not known. The table for this sample lists around 80,000 clones; around 90% of them were counted only once. Around 0.19% of the sample is in the top ten clones.

Worth noting for this clone: It lacks a known antigen. It has no much larger one-base neighbor in the sample; base qualities were not kept.

The trim is 0 bases for V and 3 bases for J, with a gap of 10 bases between the germline ends. CDR1 and CDR2 are drawn from the germline V gene: SGHRS, YFSETQ. The CDR3 holds 15 amino acids from the cysteine to the phenylalanine. Only the CDR3 part of the read is kept: 45 bases, read in frame from the first base. The chain employs TRBV5-1 and TRBJ1-5; a weak D assignment points to TRBD1 (5 bases agree). This receptor was obtained from an adult with an advanced solid tumor such as melanoma, head and neck, liver or kidney cancer. Sample: CD4+ or CD8+ T cells sorted from blood, taken in a trial of the OX40 agonist ivuxolimab. The DNA sequence follows: TGCGCCAGCAGCTTGGGGGCAGGGCCCAATCAGCCCCAGCATTTT. Translated, this gives CASSLGAGPNQPQHF.